The rows below give T cell receptor beta chains drawn from one sample of a study of OX40 agonist ivuxolimab in advanced cancers. Clones were sequenced by immunoSEQ multiplex PCR, and TCRdb holds only the in-frame ones, with some missing. The sample has more than 60,000 clones, over 75% seen once. Sequencing was performed on CD4+ or CD8+ T cells sorted from blood, taken in a trial of the OX40 agonist ivuxolimab. All receptors come from an adult with an advanced solid tumor such as melanoma, head and neck, liver or kidney cancer. Both conserved end residues are part of each CDR3. A D gene is named only where the DNA matches it firmly. Clone size appears in some rows only: once, few, many, or a class for an expanded clone.

TRBV27,.,.,TRBJ1-2,TGTGCCAGCAGTGCCCCCGGGACGGGTGGCTACACCTTC,CASSAPGTGGYTF
TRBV6-1,.,.,TRBJ1-2,TGTGCCAGCAGTGAACCAGAAAACTATGGCTACACCTTC,CASSEPENYGYTF
TRBV6-1,.,TRBD1,TRBJ1-6,TGTGCCAGCAGTGAAAGGGGGCAATCACCCCTCCACTTT,CASSERGQSPLHF
TRBV5-7,.,.,TRBJ1-2,TGTGCCAGCAGCTTAGTACGGCCCTATGGCTACACCTTC,CASSLVRPYGYTF
TRBV19,.,.,TRBJ2-7,TGTGCCAGTAGTATTGAACAGGGAGGATACGAGCAGTACTTC,CASSIEQGGYEQYF
TRBV11-2,once,.,TRBJ2-3,TGTGCCACAAAGGGGGGCGGAGAAGATACGCAGTATTTT,CATKGGGEDTQYF
TRBV7-9,.,TRBD2,TRBJ2-7,TGTGCCAGCAGCTTAGTAAGCGGGGCCTACGAGCAGTACTTC,CASSLVSGAYEQYF
TRBV2,.,.,TRBJ1-4,TGTGCCAGCAGGGACCTCGAGGAAAAACTGTTTTTT,CASRDLEEKLFF
TRBV7-9,.,TRBD2,TRBJ2-1,TGTGCCAGCAGCTTAGGACTAGCGAGCAATGAGCAGTTCTTC,CASSLGLASNEQFF
TRBV5-1,.,TRBD2,TRBJ2-5,TGCGCCAGCCAGGCGGGACTAGCTTTAGAGACCCAGTACTTC,CASQAGLALETQYF
TRBV4-1,few,.,TRBJ1-4,TGCGCCAGCACCCTCCCCACCGGGGGGGTGGGGGAAAAACTGTTTTTT,CASTLPTGGVGEKLFF
TRBV19,.,.,TRBJ1-2,TGTGCCAGTAGTATCGGCGCGTACAGGGCGGGCTACACCTTC,CASSIGAYRAGYTF
TRBV4-3,.,.,TRBJ1-2,TGCGCCAGCAGCCAAGAACTGGACTATGGCTACACCTTC,CASSQELDYGYTF
TRBV5-5,.,.,TRBJ1-3,TGTGCCAGCAGCTCCGGGGGGAATGGAAACACCATATATTTT,CASSSGGNGNTIYF
TRBV6-6,.,.,TRBJ1-5,TGTGCCAGCAGTTACGGGACCGGCGGCAATCAGCCCCAGCATTTT,CASSYGTGGNQPQHF
TRBV19,.,TRBD1,TRBJ1-5,TGTGCCAGTAGTAATGACAGGGTCCAACAGCCCCAGCATTTT,CASSNDRVQQPQHF
TRBV29-1,.,.,TRBJ1-1,TGCAGTACTCTCAAGGACTCTTCAAACACTGAAGCTTTCTTT,CSTLKDSSNTEAFF
TRBV11-2,.,.,TRBJ2-7,TGTGCCAGCAGCTTACATGGCTTTTCCTACGAGCAGTACTTC,CASSLHGFSYEQYF
TRBV7-3,.,TRBD1,TRBJ1-1,TGTGCCAGCAGCTCGAGGGGACAGCCGAACACTGAAGCTTTCTTT,CASSSRGQPNTEAFF
TRBV6-5,.,TRBD1,TRBJ2-3,TGTGCCAGCAGTCCCGGGACAGGGTACACAGATACGCAGTATTTT,CASSPGTGYTDTQYF
TRBV5-8,.,.,TRBJ2-7,TGTGCCAGCAGCTGGGCAGACGAGCAGTACTTC,CASSWADEQYF
TRBV5-1,once,.,TRBJ1-5,TGCGCCAGCAGCTTGGGGCCGGGCGGCAATCAGCCCCAGCATTTT,CASSLGPGGNQPQHF
TRBV11-2,.,.,TRBJ1-1,TGTGCCAGCAGCTCCTGGACCAGCCTGAACACTGAAGCTTTCTTT,CASSSWTSLNTEAFF
TRBV5-1,.,TRBD2,TRBJ2-5,TGCGCCAGCAGCTTAGCGGGGAAAGAGACCCAGTACTTC,CASSLAGKETQYF
TRBV7-2,.,.,TRBJ2-3,TGTGCCAGCAGCTCAACCCGCTTGAGCACAGATACGCAGTATTTT,CASSSTRLSTDTQYF
TRBV7-2,.,.,TRBJ2-1,TGTGCCAGCAGCTTATCCCGACAGTCCAATGAGCAGTTCTTC,CASSLSRQSNEQFF
TRBV6-5,.,TRBD1,TRBJ1-1,TGTGCCAGCAGCCCCCCAGGGGGGAACACTGAAGCTTTCTTT,CASSPPGGNTEAFF
TRBV28,few,TRBD1,TRBJ1-2,TGTGCCAGCAGTTTCCCGGGACAGGCCTATGGCTACACCTTC,CASSFPGQAYGYTF